A single sample gave rise to the 8 T cell receptor beta chains below, sequenced in a study of shared clonotypes between healthy human individuals (dated by TCRdb to the early 2020s). For the CD8 naive samples, CD45RO-negative cells were positively selected for CCR7, yielding a CD45RA+CCR7+ population from which TemRA cells were excluded. Library construction relied on the immunoSEQ multiplex PCR assay. This is the immuneACCESS table as TCRdb keeps it, with only in-frame sequences that have V and J called. A part of the clones is gone; compared with another copy, unresolved V genes explain less than half, and the rest is unexplained. The sample profile shows just over 2,000,000 clones; approximately 94% of them were found once. Jointly, the top ten make up 0.85% to 1.3% of the sample. The sequenced material came from naive CD8+ T cells sorted from blood. The cell subset or site label here, explained by the study, means: CD45RA+CCR7+. These receptors came from a man aged 18 to 29 in good health.

This rearrangement joins TRBV30 to TRBJ2-1, with D tentatively TRBD2 (6 bases). CDR3 length: 12 residues. Germline assignment: CDR1 GTSNPN and CDR2 SVGIG (reference sequence). V was trimmed by 0 bases and J by 12 bases, leaving 12 bases between them. The DNA for the CDR3 is TGTGCCTGGAGTGTACCCGGGGGTGGGCAGTTCTTC. Amino acid sequence: CAWSVPGGGQFF.

V gene TRBV6-5 combines with J gene TRBJ2-7; 9 bases map to TRBD1. Trimming removed 4 bases from V and 13 bases from J; junction bases left unmatched: 5. Germline values: CDR1 MNHEY, CDR2 SVGAGI. This CDR3 comprises 11 residues. The CDR3 is CASSWWTGAYF. CDR3 DNA: TGTGCCAGCAGTTGGTGGACAGGGGCCTACTTC.

This clone was seen a single time. The rearrangement uses TRBV6-5 and TRBJ1-2; 11 bases match TRBD1. CDR1 and CDR2 from the germline V gene are MNHEY and SVGAGI. The V gene end was trimmed by 6 bases and the J gene end by 6 bases; junction bases not matched to a gene: 6. This CDR3 comprises 14 residues. CDR3 in DNA: TGTGCCAGCAGCATGGGACAGGGGGGACATGGCTACACCTTC. It specifies CASSMGQGGHGYTF.

This chain uses TRBV4-1 with TRBJ2-5, with TRBD2 identical over 15 bases. Germline V gene lookup returns CDR1 MGHRA and CDR2 YSYEKL. The CDR3 sequence is 20 residues long. V gave up 1 base and J gave up 5 bases; unmatched junction bases: 14. The CDR3 nucleotides read TGCGCCAGCAGCCAAGTCCCCCCTCCGTCGGGACTAGCGGGAGGCGAGACCCAGTACTTC. This translates into CASSQVPPPSGLAGGETQYF.

V and J are TRBV18 and TRBJ1-6, with 8 bases matching TRBD1. The CDR3 loop spans 16 amino acids. Trimming took 2 bases from V and 7 from J; bases not matched to a gene: 7. Germline V gene data show CDR1 as KGHSH and CDR2 as LQKENI. The CDR3 loop is CASSPFGQGANSPLHF. Written as DNA, the CDR3 is TGTGCCAGCTCACCATTCGGGCAGGGGGCGAATTCACCCCTCCACTTT.

This clone was found once. The chain is built from TRBV7-9 and TRBJ2-3, with a tentative D call TRBD2 (6 bases). Trimming stripped 5 bases from V and 0 bases from J, with 15 bases between. This CDR3 is 16 amino acids long. CDR1 and CDR2 (germline): SEHNR, FQNEAQ (reference sequence). CDR3 bases: TGTGCCAGCAGCCCCGGGGCGGGGACCAGCACAGATACGCAGTATTTT. Its protein product is CASSPGAGTSTDTQYF.

V gene TRBV7-2 combines with J gene TRBJ2-7, with 12 bases lining up with TRBD1. The J segment lost 3 bases and the V segment lost 5 bases, leaving 5 bases of the junction unmatched. The germline CDR1 and CDR2 sequences are SGHTA and FQGNSA. This CDR3 has 15 residues. This chain's CDR3 is CASSPGTGGIYEQYF. The CDR3 region has the DNA TGTGCCAGCAGCCCTGGGACAGGGGGCATCTACGAGCAGTACTTC.

The V call is TRBV4-1, the J call TRBJ2-7; D remains unclear. V dropped 4 bases and J dropped 4 bases, with 11 bases sitting between them. Germline assignment: CDR1 MGHRA and CDR2 YSYEKL. The CDR3 loop spans 13 amino acids. DNA of the CDR3: TGCGCCAGCAGCCCAAGAATCGGGTACGAGCAGTACTTC. Translation: CASSPRIGYEQYF.